What follows is one TCR beta chain and its context. Its specificity is unknown. The sample originates from a study of stem cell transplantation in POMP-related autoinflammatory disease. About the research overall: Defective thymoproteasomes were hypothesized to impair CD8+ T-cell positive selection.

Broader study findings: In patients with PRAID, every analyzed T-cell subset tended to show lower diversity and higher clonality.

V dropped 6 bases and J dropped 7; count of bases not matched to a gene: 6. The germline V gene encodes CDR1 MNHNS and CDR2 SASEGT. The CDR3 length is 12 residues. Using immunoSEQ multiplex PCR, the repertoire was profiled, and TCRdb retains in-frame clones only, with some absent. The profile shows a few thousand clones, 87% of them singletons. The chain employs TRBV6-1 and TRBJ2-7, with 7 bases that match TRBD2. This specimen consisted of Tregs from PBMCs, obtained after stem cell transplantation. The clonotype was recovered from a human patient with POMP-related autoinflammation and immune dysregulation (PRAID). Some of the T cells may derive from the graft donor. Here the CDR3 reads CASSLTSREQYF. The CDR3 DNA is TGTGCCAGCAGCCTGACTAGCAGAGAGCAGTACTTC.